Listed here is a single T cell receptor beta chain. Antigen specificity is unknown. The data are from a study of beta chain features in type 1 diabetes. What was sequenced were expressed TCRB transcripts, since all of the isolated RNA had been reverse transcribed. Clones were sequenced by immunoSEQ multiplex PCR, and TCRdb holds only the in-frame ones, with some missing. The sample records 330,000 or so clones, about 15% being singletons. This CDR3 contains 12 residues. The V end was cut by 4 bases, the J end by 5 bases, with 9 bases between. Germline CDR1 SGDLS, CDR2 YYNGEE. Study conclusions and caveats: For patients, the naive, central memory and Treg TCRB repertoires appeared more alike than for healthy donors.

Input material: central memory CD4+ T cells from blood. This rearrangement joins TRBV9 to TRBJ1-1; D gene uncertain. The receptor comes from a man aged 30 to 39 in good health. The CDR3 region is CASSLRGTEAFF. The CDR3 bases are TGTGCCAGCAGCCTCAGAGGGACTGAAGCTTTCTTT.